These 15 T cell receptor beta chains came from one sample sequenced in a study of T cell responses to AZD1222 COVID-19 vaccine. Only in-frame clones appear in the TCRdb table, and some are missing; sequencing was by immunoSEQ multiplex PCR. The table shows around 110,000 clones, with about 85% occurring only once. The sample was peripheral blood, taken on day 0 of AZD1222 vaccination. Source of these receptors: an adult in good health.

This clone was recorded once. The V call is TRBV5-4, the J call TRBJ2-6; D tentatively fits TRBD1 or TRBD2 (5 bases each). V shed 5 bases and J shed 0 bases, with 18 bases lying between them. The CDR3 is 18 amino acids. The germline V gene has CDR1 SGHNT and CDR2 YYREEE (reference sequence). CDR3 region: CASSKPTAGSSGANVLTF. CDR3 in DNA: TGTGCCAGCAGTAAACCCACGGCAGGGAGCTCTGGGGCCAACGTCCTGACTTTC.

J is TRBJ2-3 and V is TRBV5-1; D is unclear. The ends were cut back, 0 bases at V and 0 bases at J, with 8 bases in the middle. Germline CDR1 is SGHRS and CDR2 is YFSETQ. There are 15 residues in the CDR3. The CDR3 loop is CASSLGLTSTDTQYF. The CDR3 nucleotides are TGCGCCAGCAGCTTGGGGCTAACTAGCACAGATACGCAGTATTTT.

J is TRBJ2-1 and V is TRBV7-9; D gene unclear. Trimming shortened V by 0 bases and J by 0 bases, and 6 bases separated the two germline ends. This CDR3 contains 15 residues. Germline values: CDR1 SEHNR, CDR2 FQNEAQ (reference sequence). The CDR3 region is CASSLAGSSYNEQFF. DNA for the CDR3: TGTGCCAGCAGCTTAGCGGGTAGCTCCTACAATGAGCAGTTCTTC.

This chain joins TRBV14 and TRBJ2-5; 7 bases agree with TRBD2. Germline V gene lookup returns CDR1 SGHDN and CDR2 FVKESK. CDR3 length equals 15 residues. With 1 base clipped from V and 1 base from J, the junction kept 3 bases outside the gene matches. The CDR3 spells CASSQGEGSQETQYF. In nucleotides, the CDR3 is TGTGCCAGCAGCCAAGGGGAGGGGAGCCAAGAGACCCAGTACTTC.

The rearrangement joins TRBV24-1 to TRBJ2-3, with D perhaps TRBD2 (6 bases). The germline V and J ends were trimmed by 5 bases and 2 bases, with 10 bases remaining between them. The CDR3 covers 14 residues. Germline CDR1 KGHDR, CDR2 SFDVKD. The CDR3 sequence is CATSGSGDTDTQYF. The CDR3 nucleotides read TGTGCCACCAGTGGTTCGGGGGACACAGATACGCAGTATTTT.

The CDR3 region has the DNA TGCGCCAGCAGCCAAGACGCCGACAGGTACGAGCAGTACTTC. This gives the protein CASSQDADRYEQYF. The V call is TRBV4-3, the J call TRBJ2-7; weak D call: TRBD1 (6 bases). V lost 0 bases, J lost 4 bases, and 10 bases lay in between. The CDR3 runs 14 residues. Germline CDR1 LGHNA, CDR2 YSLEER.

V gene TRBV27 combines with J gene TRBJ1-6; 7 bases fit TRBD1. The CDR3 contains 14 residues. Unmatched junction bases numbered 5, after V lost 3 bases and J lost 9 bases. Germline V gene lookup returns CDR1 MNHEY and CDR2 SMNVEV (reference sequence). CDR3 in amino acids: CASSLGSGGSPLHF. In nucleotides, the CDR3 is TGTGCCAGCAGTTTGGGTTCAGGGGGTTCACCCCTCCACTTT.

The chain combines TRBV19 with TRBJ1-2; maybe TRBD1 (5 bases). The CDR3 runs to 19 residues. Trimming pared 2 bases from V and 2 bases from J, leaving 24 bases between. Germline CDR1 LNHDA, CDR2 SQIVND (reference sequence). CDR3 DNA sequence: TGTGCCAGTAGTATAACTTCGACAGTAAACGTTTGGCAAAACTATGGCTACACCTTC. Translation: CASSITSTVNVWQNYGYTF.

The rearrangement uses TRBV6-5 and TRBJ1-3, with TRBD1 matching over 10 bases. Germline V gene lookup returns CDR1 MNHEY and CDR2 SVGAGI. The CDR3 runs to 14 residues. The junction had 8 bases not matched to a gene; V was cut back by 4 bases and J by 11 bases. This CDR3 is CASSFGTGEGAIYF. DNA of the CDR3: TGTGCCAGCAGTTTCGGGACAGGGGAAGGTGCCATATATTTT.

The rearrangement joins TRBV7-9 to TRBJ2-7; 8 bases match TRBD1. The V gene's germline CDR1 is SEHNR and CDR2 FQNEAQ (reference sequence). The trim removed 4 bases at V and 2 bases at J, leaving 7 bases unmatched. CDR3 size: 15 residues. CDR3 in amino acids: CASSSSDRVPYEQYF. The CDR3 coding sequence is TGTGCCAGCAGCTCCTCGGACAGGGTCCCCTACGAGCAGTACTTC.

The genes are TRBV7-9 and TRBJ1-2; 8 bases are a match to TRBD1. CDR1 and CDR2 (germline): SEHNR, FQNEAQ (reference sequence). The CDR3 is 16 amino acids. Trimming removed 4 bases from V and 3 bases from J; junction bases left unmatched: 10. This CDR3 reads CASSSTGVPRDYGYTF. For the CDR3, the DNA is TGTGCCAGCAGCTCGACAGGGGTTCCCCGAGACTATGGCTACACCTTC.

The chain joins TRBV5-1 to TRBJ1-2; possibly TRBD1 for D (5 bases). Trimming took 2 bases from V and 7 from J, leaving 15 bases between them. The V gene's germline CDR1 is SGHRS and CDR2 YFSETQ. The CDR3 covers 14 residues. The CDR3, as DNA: TGCGCCAGCAGCTTCTCAGCCAGGGAGAGTGGCTACACCTTC. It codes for CASSFSARESGYTF.

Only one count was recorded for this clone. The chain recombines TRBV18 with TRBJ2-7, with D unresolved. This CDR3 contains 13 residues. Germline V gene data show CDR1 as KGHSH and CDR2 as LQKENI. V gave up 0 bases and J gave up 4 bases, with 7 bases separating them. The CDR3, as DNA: TGTGCCAGCTCACCACCCTACTCGTACGAGCAGTACTTC. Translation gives CASSPPYSYEQYF.

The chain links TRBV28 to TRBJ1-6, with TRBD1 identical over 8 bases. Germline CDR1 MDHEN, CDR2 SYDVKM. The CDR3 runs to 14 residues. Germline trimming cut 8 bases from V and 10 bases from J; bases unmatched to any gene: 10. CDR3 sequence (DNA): TGTGCCAGCCGAATGGACAGGGCTTCCTCACCCCTCCACTTT. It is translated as CASRMDRASSPLHF.

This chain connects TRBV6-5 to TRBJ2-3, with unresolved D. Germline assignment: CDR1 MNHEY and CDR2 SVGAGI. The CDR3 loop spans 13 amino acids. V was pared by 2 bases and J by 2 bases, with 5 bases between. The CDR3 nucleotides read TGTGCCAGCAGTTACGCAGCCACAGATACGCAGTATTTT. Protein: CASSYAATDTQYF.